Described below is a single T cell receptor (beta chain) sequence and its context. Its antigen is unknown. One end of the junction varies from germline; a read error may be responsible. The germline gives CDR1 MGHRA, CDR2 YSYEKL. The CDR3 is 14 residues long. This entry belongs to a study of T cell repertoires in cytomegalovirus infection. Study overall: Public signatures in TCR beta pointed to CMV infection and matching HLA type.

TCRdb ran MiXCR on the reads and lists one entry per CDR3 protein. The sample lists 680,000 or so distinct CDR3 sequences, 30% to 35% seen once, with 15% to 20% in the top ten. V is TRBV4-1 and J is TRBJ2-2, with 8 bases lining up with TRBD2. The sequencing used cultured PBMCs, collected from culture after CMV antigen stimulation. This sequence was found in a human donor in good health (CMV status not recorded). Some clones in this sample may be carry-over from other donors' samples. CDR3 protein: CASSGLAGTGELFF. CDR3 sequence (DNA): TGTGCCAGCAGCGGGTTAGCGGGGACTGGGGAGCTGTTTTTT.